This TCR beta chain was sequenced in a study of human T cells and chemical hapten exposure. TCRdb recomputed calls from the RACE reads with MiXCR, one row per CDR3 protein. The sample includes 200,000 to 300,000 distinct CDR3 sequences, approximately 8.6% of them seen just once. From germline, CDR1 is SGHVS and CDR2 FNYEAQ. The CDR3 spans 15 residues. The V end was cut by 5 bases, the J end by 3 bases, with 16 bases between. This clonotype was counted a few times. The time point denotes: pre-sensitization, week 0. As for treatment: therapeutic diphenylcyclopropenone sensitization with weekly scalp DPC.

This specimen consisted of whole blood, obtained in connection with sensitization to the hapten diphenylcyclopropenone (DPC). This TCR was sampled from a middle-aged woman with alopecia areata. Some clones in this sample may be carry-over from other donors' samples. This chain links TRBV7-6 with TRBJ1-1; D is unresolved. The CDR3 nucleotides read TGTGCCAGCAGCGCGGGGATGTTGTTGGACACTGAAGCTTTCTTT. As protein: CASSAGMLLDTEAFF. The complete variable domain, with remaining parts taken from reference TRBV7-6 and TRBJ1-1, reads GAGVSQSPRYKVTKRGQDVALRCDPISGHVSLYWYRQALGQGPEFLTYFNYEAQQDKSGLPNDRFSAERPEGSISTLTIQRTEQRDSAMYRCASSAGMLLDTEAFFGQGTRLTVV.